Given below is one T cell receptor beta chain in context. The data were taken from a study of OX40 agonist ivuxolimab in advanced cancers. Germline loops: CDR1 GTSNPN, CDR2 SVGIG (reference sequence). Trimming took off 0 bases at V and 4 bases at J, with 10 bases between the two ends. CDR3 length equals 14 residues. Clones were read by immunoSEQ multiplex PCR, and TCRdb kept only the in-frame ones, dropping some. The profile shows around 19,000 clones, 73% of them singletons. This chain connects TRBV30 to TRBJ1-5, with D hard to call. The source is an adult with an advanced solid tumor such as melanoma, head and neck, liver or kidney cancer. The sample was CD4+ or CD8+ T cells sorted from blood, taken in a trial of the OX40 agonist ivuxolimab. CDR3 sequence reads: CAWSVGTGNQPQHF. The CDR3 DNA follows: TGTGCCTGGAGTGTAGGTACGGGGAATCAGCCCCAGCATTTT. Full variable domain (rest looked up from reference TRBV30 and TRBJ1-5): SQTIHQWPATLVQPVGSPLSLECTVEGTSNPNLYWYRQAAGRGLQLLFYSVGIGQISSEVPQNLSASRPQDRQFILSSKKLLLSDSGFYLCAWSVGTGNQPQHFGDGTRLSIL.